The 20 T cell receptor beta chains presented below share a single source sample, sequenced in a study of T cell responses to AZD1222 COVID-19 vaccine. Sequencing used immunoSEQ multiplex PCR; TCRdb keeps in-frame clones, though not all of them. Seen here are about 150,000 clones, 90% to 95% observed once, and the top ten hold less than 1.5%. Sequences were derived from peripheral blood, sampled 28 days after the second AZD1222 dose. All receptors derive from an adult who received the AZD1222 COVID-19 vaccine.

This rearrangement joins TRBV4-3 to TRBJ1-4; 9 positions match TRBD1. With V trimmed by 0 bases and J by 5 bases, 7 bases remained unmatched. Germline V gene lookup returns CDR1 LGHNA and CDR2 YSLEER. The CDR3 contains 17 residues. In DNA, the CDR3 is TGCGCCAGCAGCCAAGATTTGGTGACAGGGGGGAATGAAAAACTGTTTTTT. Amino acids: CASSQDLVTGGNEKLFF.

The genes are TRBV4-2 and TRBJ1-2, with D tentatively TRBD1 (5 bases). CDR3 length: 13 amino acids. V was pared by 11 bases and J by 3 bases, with 16 bases between. Germline V gene lookup returns CDR1 LGHNA and CDR2 YNFKEQ. CDR3 loop: CAGRGGEDYGYTF. The CDR3 DNA sequence: TGTGCCGGACGGGGCGGAGAGGACTATGGCTACACCTTC.

The chain couples TRBV7-2 to TRBJ1-6; TRBD1 matches 8 bases. Germline CDR1 SGHTA, CDR2 FQGNSA. The CDR3 has 17 amino acids. V was pared by 2 bases and J by 7 bases, with 10 bases of the junction left unmatched. The CDR3 is CASSLRRQGQANSPLHF. CDR3 coding DNA: TGTGCCAGCAGCTTAAGAAGACAGGGACAGGCGAATTCACCCCTCCACTTT.

This clone has a single count. The chain uses TRBV6-2 or TRBV6-3 and TRBJ1-1; weak D call: TRBD1 (6 bases). Germline V gene sequence: CDR1 MNHEY, CDR2 SVGEGT. The CDR3 runs 17 residues. With 5 bases removed from V and 0 bases from J, the gap between germline ends came to 19 bases. The CDR3 spells CASSRTPGAMVNTEAFF. Written as DNA, the CDR3 is TGTGCCAGCAGTAGGACCCCAGGGGCGATGGTGAACACTGAAGCTTTCTTT.

This clone was seen only once. V and J are TRBV15 and TRBJ2-2; D unresolved. Trimming stripped 4 bases from V and 1 base from J, with 10 bases between. The CDR3 covers 15 residues. The germline V gene has CDR1 LNHNV and CDR2 YYDKDF (reference sequence). The CDR3 region is CATSTRRGNTGELFF. CDR3 bases: TGTGCCACCAGCACGAGAAGAGGGAACACCGGGGAGCTGTTTTTT.

The chain recombines TRBV7-2 with TRBJ1-2; D remains ambiguous. This CDR3 is 14 amino acids long. Germline V gene sequence: CDR1 SGHTA, CDR2 FQGNSA. The V end was cut by 3 bases, the J end by 7 bases, with 15 bases between. The CDR3: CASSLPTIAGGYTF. For the CDR3, the DNA is TGTGCCAGCAGCTTGCCCACAATAGCTGGTGGCTACACCTTC. Using reference TRBV7-2 and TRBJ1-2 for the parts outside the CDR3, the full variable domain is GAGVSQSPSNKVTEKGKDVELRCDPISGHTALYWYRQSLGQGLEFLIYFQGNSAPDKSGLPSDRFSAERTGGSVSTLTIQRTQQEDSAVYLCASSLPTIAGGYTFGSGTRLTVV.

The V call is TRBV7-2, the J call TRBJ1-2; no clear D gene. CDR1 is SGHTA, CDR2 FQGNSA, per germline. The CDR3 sequence is 15 residues long. The V and J ends lost 5 bases and 5 bases respectively, with 18 bases between them. In nucleotides, the CDR3 is TGTGCCAGCAGCGCGACAAGGGAAAGTTCTTATGGCTACACCTTC. It yields the protein CASSATRESSYGYTF. The full variable domain, completed using reference TRBV7-2 and TRBJ1-2, is GAGVSQSPSNKVTEKGKDVELRCDPISGHTALYWYRQSLGQGLEFLIYFQGNSAPDKSGLPSDRFSAERTGGSVSTLTIQRTQQEDSAVYLCASSATRESSYGYTFGSGTRLTVV.

This chain connects TRBV5-5 to TRBJ2-1; no firm D call. Trimming cost V 1 base and J 6 bases, with 11 bases left between them. Germline assignment: CDR1 SGHKS and CDR2 YYEKEE (reference sequence). The CDR3 covers 14 residues. As DNA, the CDR3 is TGTGCCAGCAGCTTGTCCCGATTGGGCAATGAGCAGTTCTTC. It encodes CASSLSRLGNEQFF.

V is TRBV2 and J is TRBJ2-3; TRBD2 aligns across 11 bases. The trim removed 5 bases at V and 0 bases at J, leaving 10 bases unmatched. There are 18 residues in the CDR3. Germline CDR1 is SNHLY and CDR2 is FYNNEI. The CDR3 nucleotides are TGTGCCAGCAGTCGACCTGGGACTAGCGGCCTTAGCACAGATACGCAGTATTTT. This translates into CASSRPGTSGLSTDTQYF.

The gene calls are TRBV23-1 and TRBJ2-1; 10 bases align to TRBD1. TRBV23-1 is assigned to the ORF class and has an uncertain function. The CDR3 runs to 17 residues. With V trimmed by 6 bases and J by 5 bases, 13 bases remained unmatched. The CDR3 sequence: CASSKPLRDRGNNEQFF. Here the CDR3 DNA reads TGCGCCAGCAGCAAACCCCTCCGGGACAGGGGAAACAATGAGCAGTTCTTC.

CDR3 DNA: TGTGCCAGCAGTTTGAGAGAGGTGGGAAACATTCAGTACTTC. Translated: CASSLREVGNIQYF. The chain links TRBV28 to TRBJ2-4; D is uncertain. The CDR3 length is 14 residues. Trimming cost V 3 bases and J 6 bases, with 12 bases left between them. Germline assignment: CDR1 MDHEN and CDR2 SYDVKM.

The rearrangement links TRBV21-1 to TRBJ2-1; whether TRBD2, the table's D call, matches the DNA was not checked. TRBV21-1 is deemed a pseudogene. The CDR3 spans 17 residues. CDR3 coding DNA: TGTGCCAGCAGCAAAGGAGGGGTGCCTAGCGGCTACAATGAGCAGTTCTTC. Translating gives CASSKGGVPSGYNEQFF.

This clone turned up a few times. The chain uses TRBV7-2 and TRBJ1-6; D uncertain. The V and J ends lost 5 bases and 1 base respectively, with 18 bases between them. The CDR3 loop spans 18 amino acids. Looked up from germline, CDR1 is SGHTA and CDR2 is FQGNSA. The CDR3 nucleotides read TGTGCCAGCAGCCCAGCCCCGAGGCGAGGATCCTATAATTCACCCCTCCACTTT. Translated: CASSPAPRRGSYNSPLHF.

The rearrangement uses TRBV18 and TRBJ1-1; D is perhaps TRBD1 (5 bases). The CDR3 contains 16 residues. Germline V CDR1 and CDR2: KGHSH, LQKENI. Trimming took 3 bases from V and 8 from J, leaving 22 bases between them. CDR3 nucleotides: TGTGCCAGCTCACCCCGACAGCGAACCGAAGAGGGGGAAGCTTTCTTT. As protein: CASSPRQRTEEGEAFF.

This CDR3 reads CASSQVRGRTVAGELFF. Written as DNA, the CDR3 is TGTGCCAGCAGCCAAGTCCGTGGAAGGACGGTGGCCGGGGAGCTGTTTTTT. The chain employs TRBV3-1 (or the pseudogene TRBV3-2) and TRBJ2-2; D remains unclear. Germline CDR1 is LGHDT and CDR2 is YNNKEL (reference sequence). The CDR3 has 17 residues. Trimming took 1 base from V and 6 from J, leaving 18 bases between them.

This clone was detected only once. V is TRBV3-1 (or the pseudogene TRBV3-2) and J is TRBJ1-1; 9 bases line up with TRBD1. V dropped 4 bases and J dropped 0; count of bases not matched to a gene: 9. CDR1 and CDR2 from the germline V gene are LGHDT and YNNKEL (reference sequence). The CDR3 is 17 residues long. The CDR3 loop reads CASSPNRGRIMNTEAFF. The CDR3 DNA is TGTGCCAGCAGCCCTAACAGGGGGCGGATCATGAACACTGAAGCTTTCTTT.

This sequence joins TRBV10-3 and TRBJ1-5; D unclear. Germline V gives CDR1 ENHRY, CDR2 SYGVKD. The length of the CDR3 is 15 residues. Trimming took off 2 bases at V and 5 bases at J, with 13 bases between the two ends. The CDR3 nucleotides are TGTGCCATCAGTGAGCGGGTAGGTGTCGATCAGCCCCAGCATTTT. This translates into CAISERVGVDQPQHF.

The gene calls are TRBV5-6 and TRBJ1-5, with D possibly matching TRBD1 (6 bases). The CDR3 is 14 amino acids. The ends were cut back, 5 bases at V and 4 bases at J, with 13 bases in the middle. Germline V gene data show CDR1 as SGHDT and CDR2 as YYEEEE. The chain's CDR3 is CASSRQAANQPQHF. The CDR3 DNA sequence: TGTGCCAGCAGTCGACAGGCTGCGAATCAGCCCCAGCATTTT.

About this clone itself: The limits of the CDR3 on the DNA are not certain, so only TCRdb's listed CDR3 is given. The rearrangement uses TRBV19 and TRBJ1-2. The CDR3 spans 14 residues, counting both ends. Per the germline V gene, CDR1 is LNHDA and CDR2 is SQIVND (reference sequence). This chain's CDR3 is CASTSADWRNGYTF.

A word on this clone: The sample carries other DNA sequences with the same CDR3. V is TRBV9 and J is TRBJ2-7; weak D call: TRBD2 (5 bases). The CDR3 is 14 amino acids. V lost 0 bases and J lost 1, with 8 bases in between. CDR1 and CDR2 from the germline V gene are SGDLS and YYNGEE. This CDR3 is CASSVDRGSYEQYF. CDR3 DNA sequence: TGTGCCAGCAGCGTAGACCGGGGTTCCTACGAGCAGTACTTC.